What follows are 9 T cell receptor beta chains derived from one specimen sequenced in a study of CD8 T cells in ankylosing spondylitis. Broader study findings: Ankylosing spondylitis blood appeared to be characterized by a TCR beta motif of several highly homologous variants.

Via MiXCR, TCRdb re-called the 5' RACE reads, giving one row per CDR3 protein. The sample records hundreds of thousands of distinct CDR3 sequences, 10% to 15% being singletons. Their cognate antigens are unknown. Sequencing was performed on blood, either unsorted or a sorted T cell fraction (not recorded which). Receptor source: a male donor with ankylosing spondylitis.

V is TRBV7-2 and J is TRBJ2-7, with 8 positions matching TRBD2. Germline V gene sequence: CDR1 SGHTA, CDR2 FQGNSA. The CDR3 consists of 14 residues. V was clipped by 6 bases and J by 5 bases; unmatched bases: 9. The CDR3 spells CASSRGGRDDEQYF. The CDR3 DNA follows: TGTGCCAGCAGTCGGGGGGGCCGGGACGACGAGCAGTACTTC.

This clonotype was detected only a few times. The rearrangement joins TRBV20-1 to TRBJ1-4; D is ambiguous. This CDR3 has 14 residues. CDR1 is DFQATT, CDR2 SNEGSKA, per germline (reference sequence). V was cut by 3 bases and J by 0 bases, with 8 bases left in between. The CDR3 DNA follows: TGCAGTGCTAGTGTGCAGCCAACTAATGAAAAACTGTTTTTT. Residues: CSASVQPTNEKLFF.

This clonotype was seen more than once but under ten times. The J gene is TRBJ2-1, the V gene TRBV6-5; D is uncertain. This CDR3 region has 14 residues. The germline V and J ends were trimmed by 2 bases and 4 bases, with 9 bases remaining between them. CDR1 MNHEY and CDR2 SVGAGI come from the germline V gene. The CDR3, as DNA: TGTGCCAGCAGTTACATCGCAGGATACAATGAGCAGTTCTTC. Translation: CASSYIAGYNEQFF.

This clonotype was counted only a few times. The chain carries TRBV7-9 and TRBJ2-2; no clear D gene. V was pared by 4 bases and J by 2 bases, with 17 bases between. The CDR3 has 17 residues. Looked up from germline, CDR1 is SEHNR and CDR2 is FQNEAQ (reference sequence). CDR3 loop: CASSSLIGDLNTGELFF. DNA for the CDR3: TGTGCCAGCAGCTCTTTAATTGGAGACCTTAACACCGGGGAGCTGTTTTTT.

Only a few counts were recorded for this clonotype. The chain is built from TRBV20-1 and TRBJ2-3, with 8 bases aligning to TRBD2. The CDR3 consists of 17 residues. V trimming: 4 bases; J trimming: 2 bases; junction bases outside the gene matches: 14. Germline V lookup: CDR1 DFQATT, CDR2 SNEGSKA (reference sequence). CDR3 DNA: TGCAGTGCTACCTCCACTGGGCGGGGGGATTCCACAGATACGCAGTATTTT. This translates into CSATSTGRGDSTDTQYF.

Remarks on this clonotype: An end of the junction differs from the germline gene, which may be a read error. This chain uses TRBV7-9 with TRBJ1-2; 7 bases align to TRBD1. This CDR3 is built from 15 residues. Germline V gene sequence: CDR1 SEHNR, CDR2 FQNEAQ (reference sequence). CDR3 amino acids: CASSLGTAPHYGYIF. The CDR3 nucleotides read TGTGCCAGCAGCTTGGGGACAGCCCCTCACTATGGCTACATCTTC. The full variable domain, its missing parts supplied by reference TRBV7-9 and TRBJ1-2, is DTGVSQNPRHKITKRGQNVTFRCDPISEHNRLYWYRQTLGQGPEFLTYFQNEAQLEKSRLLSDRFSAERPKGSFSTLEIQRTEQGDSAMYLCASSLGTAPHYGYIFGSGTRLTVV.

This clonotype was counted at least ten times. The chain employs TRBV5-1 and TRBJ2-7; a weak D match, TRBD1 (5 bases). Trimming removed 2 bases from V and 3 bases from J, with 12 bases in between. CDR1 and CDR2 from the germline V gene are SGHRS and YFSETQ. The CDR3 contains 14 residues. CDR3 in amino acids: CASSFDSRIYEQYF. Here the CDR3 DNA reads TGCGCCAGCAGCTTCGACAGTCGAATCTACGAGCAGTACTTC. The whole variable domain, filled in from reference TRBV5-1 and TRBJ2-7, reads KAGVTQTPRYLIKTRGQQVTLSCSPISGHRSVSWYQQTPGQGLQFLFEYFSETQRNKGNFPGRFSGRQFSNSRSEMNVSTLELGDSALYLCASSFDSRIYEQYFGPGTRLTVT.

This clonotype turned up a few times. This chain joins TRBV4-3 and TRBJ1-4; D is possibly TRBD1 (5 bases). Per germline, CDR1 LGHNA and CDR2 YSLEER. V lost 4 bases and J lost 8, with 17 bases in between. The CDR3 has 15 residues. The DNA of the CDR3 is TGCGCCAGCAGCCTAGGACACTCTTCGGAAGAAAAACTGTTTTTT. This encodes CASSLGHSSEEKLFF.

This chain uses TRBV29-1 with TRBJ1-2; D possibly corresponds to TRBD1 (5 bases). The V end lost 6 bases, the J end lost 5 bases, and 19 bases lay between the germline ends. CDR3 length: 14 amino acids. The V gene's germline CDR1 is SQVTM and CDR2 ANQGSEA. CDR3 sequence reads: CSVAPIFGAYGYTF. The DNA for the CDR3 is TGCAGCGTCGCTCCTATTTTCGGGGCTTATGGCTACACCTTC.